This TCR beta chain was captured by sequencing in a study of blood T cell repertoires in COVID-19. The V end was cut by 0 bases, the J end by 10 bases, with 12 bases between. The CDR3 runs to 14 residues. Germline assignment: CDR1 MGHRA and CDR2 YSYEKL. Some clones are missing from TCRdb's copy, which holds only in-frame ones; the method was immunoSEQ multiplex PCR. Among 150,000 to 200,000 clones, roughly nine tenths were seen once, and the ten largest hold 5.5% to 8.5%. This TCR was recovered from an elderly woman in a cohort sampled during active or convalescent COVID-19. The sample consisted of peripheral blood. The chain carries TRBV4-1 and TRBJ1-4; unclear D gene. The CDR3 here is CASSQDIYGAKLFF. The DNA of the CDR3 is TGCGCCAGCAGCCAAGATATCTACGGTGCAAAACTGTTTTTT.